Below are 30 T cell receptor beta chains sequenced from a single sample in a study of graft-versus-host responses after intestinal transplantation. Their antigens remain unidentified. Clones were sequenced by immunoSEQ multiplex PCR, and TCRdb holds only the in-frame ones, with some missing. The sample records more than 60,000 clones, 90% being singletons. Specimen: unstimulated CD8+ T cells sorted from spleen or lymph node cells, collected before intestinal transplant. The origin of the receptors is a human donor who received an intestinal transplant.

CDR3 protein: CASSVYSGTEAFF. The CDR3 DNA reads as TGTGCCAGCAGTGTTTACTCGGGAACTGAAGCTTTCTTT. The gene calls are TRBV6-1 and TRBJ1-1; D is ambiguous. The CDR3 loop spans 13 amino acids. Germline CDR1 MNHNS, CDR2 SASEGT. V was shortened by 4 bases and J by 5 bases, with 11 bases between the two germline ends.

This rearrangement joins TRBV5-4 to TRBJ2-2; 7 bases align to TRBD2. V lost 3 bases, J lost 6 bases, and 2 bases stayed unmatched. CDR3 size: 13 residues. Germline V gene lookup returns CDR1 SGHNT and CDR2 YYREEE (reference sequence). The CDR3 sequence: CASSWGGSGELFF. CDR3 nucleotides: TGTGCCAGCAGCTGGGGGGGGTCCGGGGAGCTGTTTTTT.

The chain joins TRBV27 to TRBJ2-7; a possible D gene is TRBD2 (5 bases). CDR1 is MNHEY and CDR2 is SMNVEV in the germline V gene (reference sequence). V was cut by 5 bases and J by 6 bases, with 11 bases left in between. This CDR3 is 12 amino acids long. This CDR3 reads CASSTSGGEQYF. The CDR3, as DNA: TGTGCCAGCAGTACAAGCGGAGGCGAGCAGTACTTC.

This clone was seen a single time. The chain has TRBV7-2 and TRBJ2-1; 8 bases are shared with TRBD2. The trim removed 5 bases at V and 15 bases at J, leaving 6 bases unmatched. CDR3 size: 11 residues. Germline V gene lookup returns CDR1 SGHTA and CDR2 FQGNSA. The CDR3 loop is CASSPTGLVFF. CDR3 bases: TGTGCCAGCAGCCCAACGGGACTAGTGTTCTTC.

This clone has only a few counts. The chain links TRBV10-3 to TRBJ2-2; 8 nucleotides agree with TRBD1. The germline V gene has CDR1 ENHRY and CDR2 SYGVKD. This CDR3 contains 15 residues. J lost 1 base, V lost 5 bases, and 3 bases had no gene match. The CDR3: CAISPGQENTGELFF. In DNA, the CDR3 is TGTGCCATCAGTCCGGGACAGGAGAACACCGGGGAGCTGTTTTTT.

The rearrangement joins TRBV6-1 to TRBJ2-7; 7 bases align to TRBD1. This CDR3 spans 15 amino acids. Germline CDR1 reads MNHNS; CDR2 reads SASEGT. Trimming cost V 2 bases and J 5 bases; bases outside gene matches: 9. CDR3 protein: CASSEPLTGRDEQYF. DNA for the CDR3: TGTGCCAGCAGTGAACCTCTGACAGGGCGGGACGAGCAGTACTTC.

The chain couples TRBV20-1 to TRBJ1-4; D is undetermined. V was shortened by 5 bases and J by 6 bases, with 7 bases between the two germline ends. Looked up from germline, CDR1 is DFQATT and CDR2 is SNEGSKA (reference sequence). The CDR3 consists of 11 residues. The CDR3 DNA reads TGCAGTGCTGGTCAGTATGAAAAACTGTTTTTT. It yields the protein CSAGQYEKLFF.

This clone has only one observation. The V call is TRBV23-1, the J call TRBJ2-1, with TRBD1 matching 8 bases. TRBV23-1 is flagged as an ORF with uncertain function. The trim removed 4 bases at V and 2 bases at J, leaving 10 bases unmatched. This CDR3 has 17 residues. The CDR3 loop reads CASSRSLDREAYNEQFF. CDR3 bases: TGCGCCAGCAGTCGCTCGTTGGACAGGGAGGCCTACAATGAGCAGTTCTTC.

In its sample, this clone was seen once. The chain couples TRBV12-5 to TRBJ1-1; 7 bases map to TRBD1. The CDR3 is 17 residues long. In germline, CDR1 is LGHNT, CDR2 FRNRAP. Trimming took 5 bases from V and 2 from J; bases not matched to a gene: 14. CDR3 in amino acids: CASGPPGVGTANTEAFF. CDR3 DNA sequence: TGTGCTAGTGGTCCCCCCGGTGTCGGGACAGCTAACACTGAAGCTTTCTTT.

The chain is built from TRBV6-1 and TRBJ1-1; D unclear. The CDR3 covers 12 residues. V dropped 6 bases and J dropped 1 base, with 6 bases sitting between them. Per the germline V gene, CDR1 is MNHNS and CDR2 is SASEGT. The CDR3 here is CASRPQNTEAFF. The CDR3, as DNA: TGTGCCAGCAGGCCACAGAACACTGAAGCTTTCTTT.

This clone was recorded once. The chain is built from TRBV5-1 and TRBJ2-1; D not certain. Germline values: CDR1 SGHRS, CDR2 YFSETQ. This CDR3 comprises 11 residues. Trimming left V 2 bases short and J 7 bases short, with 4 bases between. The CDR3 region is CASSFRNEQFF. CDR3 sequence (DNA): TGCGCCAGCAGCTTTCGGAATGAGCAGTTCTTC.

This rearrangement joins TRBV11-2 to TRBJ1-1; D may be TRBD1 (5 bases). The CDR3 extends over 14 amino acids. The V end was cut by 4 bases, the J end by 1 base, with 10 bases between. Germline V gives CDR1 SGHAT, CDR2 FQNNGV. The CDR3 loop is CASSWGGENTEAFF. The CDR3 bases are TGTGCCAGCAGCTGGGGGGGTGAGAACACTGAAGCTTTCTTT. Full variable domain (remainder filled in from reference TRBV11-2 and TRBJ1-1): EAGVAQSPRYKIIEKRQSVAFWCNPISGHATLYWYQQILGQGPKLLIQFQNNGVVDDSQLPKDRFSAERLKGVDSTLKIQPAKLEDSAVYLCASSWGGENTEAFFGQGTRLTVV.

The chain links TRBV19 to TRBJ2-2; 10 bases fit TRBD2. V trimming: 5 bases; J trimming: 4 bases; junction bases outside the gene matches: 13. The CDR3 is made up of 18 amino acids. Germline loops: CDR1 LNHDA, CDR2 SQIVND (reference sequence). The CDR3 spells CASSPFFTSGVLTGELFF. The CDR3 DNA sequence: TGTGCCAGTAGTCCCTTTTTTACTAGCGGGGTACTCACCGGGGAGCTGTTTTTT. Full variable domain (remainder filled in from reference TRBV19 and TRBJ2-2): DGGITQSPKYLFRKEGQNVTLSCEQNLNHDAMYWYRQDPGQGLRLIYYSQIVNDFQKGDIAEGYSVSREKKESFPLTVTSAQKNPTAFYLCASSPFFTSGVLTGELFFGEGSRLTVL.

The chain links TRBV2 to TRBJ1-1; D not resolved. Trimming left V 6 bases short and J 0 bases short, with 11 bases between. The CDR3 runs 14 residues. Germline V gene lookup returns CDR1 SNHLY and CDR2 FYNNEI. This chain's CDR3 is CASSPPGMNTEAFF. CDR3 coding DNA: TGTGCCAGCAGCCCCCCAGGTATGAACACTGAAGCTTTCTTT.

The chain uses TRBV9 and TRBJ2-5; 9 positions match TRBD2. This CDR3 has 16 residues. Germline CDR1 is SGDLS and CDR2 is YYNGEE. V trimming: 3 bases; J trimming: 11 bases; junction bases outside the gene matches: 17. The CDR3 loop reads CASSAPPGGGAGEQYF. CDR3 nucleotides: TGTGCCAGCAGCGCCCCACCCGGCGGGGGGGCGGGTGAGCAGTACTTC.

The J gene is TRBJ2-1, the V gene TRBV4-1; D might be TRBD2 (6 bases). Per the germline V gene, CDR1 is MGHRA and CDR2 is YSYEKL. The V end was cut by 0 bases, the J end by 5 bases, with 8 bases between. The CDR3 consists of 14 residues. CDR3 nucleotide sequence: TGCGCCAGCAGCCAAGACGGCGGGGACAATGAGCAGTTCTTC. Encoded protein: CASSQDGGDNEQFF.

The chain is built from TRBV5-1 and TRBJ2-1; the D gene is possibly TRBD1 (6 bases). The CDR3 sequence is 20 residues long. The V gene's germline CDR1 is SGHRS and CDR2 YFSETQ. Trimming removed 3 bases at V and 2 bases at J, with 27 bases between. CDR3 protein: CASSSPWGLDRTGAYNEQFF. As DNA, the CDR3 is TGCGCCAGCAGCTCCCCCTGGGGATTAGACAGGACCGGGGCCTACAATGAGCAGTTCTTC.

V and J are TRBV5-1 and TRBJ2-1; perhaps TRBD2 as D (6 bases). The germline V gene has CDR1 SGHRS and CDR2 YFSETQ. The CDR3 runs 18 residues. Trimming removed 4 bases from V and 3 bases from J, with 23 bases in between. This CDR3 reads CASSRQTGEGDYYNEQFF. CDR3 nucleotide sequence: TGCGCCAGCAGCCGTCAGACGGGGGAAGGAGACTACTACAATGAGCAGTTCTTC.

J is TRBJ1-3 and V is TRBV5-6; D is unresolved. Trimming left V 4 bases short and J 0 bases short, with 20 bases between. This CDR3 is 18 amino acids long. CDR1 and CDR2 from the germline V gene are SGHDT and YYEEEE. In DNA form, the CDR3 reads TGTGCCAGCAGCCTTTCGGGAGGCAGGCCTTACTCTGGAAACACCATATATTTT. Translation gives CASSLSGGRPYSGNTIYF.

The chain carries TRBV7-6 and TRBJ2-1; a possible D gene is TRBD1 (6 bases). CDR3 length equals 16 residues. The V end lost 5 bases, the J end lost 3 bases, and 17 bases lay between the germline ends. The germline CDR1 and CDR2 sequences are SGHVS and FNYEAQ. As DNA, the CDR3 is TGTGCCAGCAGCCCGCCGGCAGGGGTTGGCTACAATGAGCAGTTCTTC. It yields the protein CASSPPAGVGYNEQFF.

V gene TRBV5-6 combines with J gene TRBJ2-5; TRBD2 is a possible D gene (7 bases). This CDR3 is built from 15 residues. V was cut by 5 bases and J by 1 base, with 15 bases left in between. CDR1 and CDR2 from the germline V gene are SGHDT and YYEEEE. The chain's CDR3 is CASRKWGGPQETQYF. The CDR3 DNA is TGTGCCAGCAGGAAGTGGGGGGGGCCCCAAGAGACCCAGTACTTC.

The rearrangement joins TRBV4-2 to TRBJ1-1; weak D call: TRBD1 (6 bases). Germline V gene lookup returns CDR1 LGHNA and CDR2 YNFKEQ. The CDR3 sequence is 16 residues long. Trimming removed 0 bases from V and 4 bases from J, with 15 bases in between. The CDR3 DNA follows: TGTGCCAGCAGCCAAGATGACGGAGGCAGGGGCACTGAAGCTTTCTTT. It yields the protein CASSQDDGGRGTEAFF.

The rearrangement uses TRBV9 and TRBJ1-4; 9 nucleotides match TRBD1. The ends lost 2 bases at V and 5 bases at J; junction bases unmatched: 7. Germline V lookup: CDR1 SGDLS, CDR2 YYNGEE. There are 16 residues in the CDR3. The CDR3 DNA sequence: TGTGCCAGCAGCGTTGGAACCGGGACAGGGAATGAAAAACTGTTTTTT. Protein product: CASSVGTGTGNEKLFF.

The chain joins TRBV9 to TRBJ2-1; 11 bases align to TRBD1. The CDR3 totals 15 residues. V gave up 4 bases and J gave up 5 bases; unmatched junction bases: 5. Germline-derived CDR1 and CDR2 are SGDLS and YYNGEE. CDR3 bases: TGTGCCAGCAGCCCGGGACAGGGGGTCGACAATGAGCAGTTCTTC. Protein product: CASSPGQGVDNEQFF. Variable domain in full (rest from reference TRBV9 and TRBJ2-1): DSGVTQTPKHLITATGQRVTLRCSPRSGDLSVYWYQQSLDQGLQFLIQYYNGEERAKGNILERFSAQQFPDLHSELNLSSLELGDSALYFCASSPGQGVDNEQFFGPGTRLTVL.

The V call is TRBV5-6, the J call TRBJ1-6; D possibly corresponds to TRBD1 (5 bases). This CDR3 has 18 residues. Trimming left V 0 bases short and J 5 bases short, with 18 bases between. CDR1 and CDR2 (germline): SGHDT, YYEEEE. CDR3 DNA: TGTGCCAGCAGCTTGGCCGGGGGGATAAGTGAGGATAATTCACCCCTCCACTTT. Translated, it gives CASSLAGGISEDNSPLHF. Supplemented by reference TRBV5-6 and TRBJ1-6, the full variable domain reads DAGVTQSPTHLIKTRGQQVTLRCSPKSGHDTVSWYQQALGQGPQFIFQYYEEEERQRGNFPDRFSGHQFPNYSSELNVNALLLGDSALYLCASSLAGGISEDNSPLHFGNGTRLTVT.

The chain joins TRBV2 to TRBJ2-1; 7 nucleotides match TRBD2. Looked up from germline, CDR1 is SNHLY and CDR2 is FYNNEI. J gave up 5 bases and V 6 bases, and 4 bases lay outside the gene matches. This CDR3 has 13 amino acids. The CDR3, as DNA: TGTGCCAGCAGAGGACTAGAAGACAATGAGCAGTTCTTC. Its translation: CASRGLEDNEQFF.

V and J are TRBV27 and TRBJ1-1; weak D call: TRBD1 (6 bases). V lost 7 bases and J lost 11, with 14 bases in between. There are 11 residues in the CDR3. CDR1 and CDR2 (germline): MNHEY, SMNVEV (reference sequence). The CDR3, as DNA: TGTGCCAGCATCGGGGACATTGAGGCTTTCTTT. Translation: CASIGDIEAFF.

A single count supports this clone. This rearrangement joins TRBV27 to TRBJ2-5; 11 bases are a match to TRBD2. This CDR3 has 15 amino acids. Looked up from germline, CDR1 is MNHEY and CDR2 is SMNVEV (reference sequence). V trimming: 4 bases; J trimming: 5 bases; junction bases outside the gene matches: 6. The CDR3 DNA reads TGTGCCAGCAGTTCCCTAGCGGGGGGAAGGGAGACCCAGTACTTC. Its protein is CASSSLAGGRETQYF.

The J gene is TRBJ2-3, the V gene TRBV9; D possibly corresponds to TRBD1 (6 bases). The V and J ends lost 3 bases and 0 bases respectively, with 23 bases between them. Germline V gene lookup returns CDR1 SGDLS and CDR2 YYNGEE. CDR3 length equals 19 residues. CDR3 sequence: CASSEPTGHGVVSTDTQYF. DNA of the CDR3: TGTGCCAGCAGCGAACCAACGGGACACGGGGTCGTGAGCACAGATACGCAGTATTTT.

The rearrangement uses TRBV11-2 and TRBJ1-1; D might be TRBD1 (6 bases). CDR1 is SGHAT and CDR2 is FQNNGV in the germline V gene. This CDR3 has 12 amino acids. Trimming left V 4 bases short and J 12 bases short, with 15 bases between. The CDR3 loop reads CASSSGELTTFF. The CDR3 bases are TGTGCCAGCAGCTCAGGGGAACTGACGACTTTCTTT.